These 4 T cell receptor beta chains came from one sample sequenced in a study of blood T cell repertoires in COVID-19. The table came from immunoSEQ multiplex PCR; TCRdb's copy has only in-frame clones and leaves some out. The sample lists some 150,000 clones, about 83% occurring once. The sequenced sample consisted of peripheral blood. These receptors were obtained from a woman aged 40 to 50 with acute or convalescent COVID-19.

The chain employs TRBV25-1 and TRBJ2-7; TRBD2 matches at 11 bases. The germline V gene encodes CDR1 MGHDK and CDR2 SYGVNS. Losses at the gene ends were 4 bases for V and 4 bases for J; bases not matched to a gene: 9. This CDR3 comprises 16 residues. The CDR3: CASSALETSGVYEQYF. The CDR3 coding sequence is TGTGCCAGCAGTGCTCTGGAGACTAGCGGGGTTTACGAGCAGTACTTC.

The CDR3 nucleotides are TGTGCCAGCAAGTCAAGAGCTGGAAACACCATATATTTT. Amino acids: CASKSRAGNTIYF. The rearrangement joins TRBV12-3 or TRBV12-4 to TRBJ1-3; D is undetermined. CDR3 size: 13 residues. Trimming left V 7 bases short and J 2 bases short, with 9 bases between.

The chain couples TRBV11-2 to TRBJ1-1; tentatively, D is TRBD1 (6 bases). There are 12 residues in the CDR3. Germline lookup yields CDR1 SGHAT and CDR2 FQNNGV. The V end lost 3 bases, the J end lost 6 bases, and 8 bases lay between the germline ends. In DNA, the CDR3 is TGTGCCAGCAGCTTCAGGGGCGCTGAAGCTTTCTTT. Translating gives CASSFRGAEAFF.

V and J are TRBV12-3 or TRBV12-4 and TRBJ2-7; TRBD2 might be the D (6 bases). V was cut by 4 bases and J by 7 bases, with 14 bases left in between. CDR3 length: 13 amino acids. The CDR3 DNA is TGTGCCAGCAGTTATGGCGGGGAGAGGGAGCAGTACTTC. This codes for CASSYGGEREQYF.